The 24 T cell receptor beta chains presented below share a single source sample, sequenced in a study of human T cells and chemical hapten exposure. From the RACE reads, TCRdb called clonotypes with MiXCR, one entry per CDR3 protein. The sample yields roughly 100,000 distinct CDR3 sequences, 12% seen once. Time point reported: pre-sensitization, week 0. The treatment was: therapeutic diphenylcyclopropenone sensitization with weekly scalp DPC. Sequenced here: whole blood, sampled in connection with sensitization to the hapten diphenylcyclopropenone (DPC). The source of these receptors is a woman in her 50s with alopecia areata. Some clones in this sample may be carry-over from other donors' samples.

A few counts support this clonotype. The gene calls are TRBV5-5 and TRBJ1-5; the D is unclear. The CDR3 is made up of 13 amino acids. V was trimmed by 0 bases and J by 7 bases, leaving 8 bases between them. Germline V CDR1 and CDR2: SGHKS, YYEKEE (reference sequence). The CDR3 DNA sequence: TGTGCCAGCAGCTTGGAAGGGTCCCAGCCCCAGCATTTT. Encoded protein: CASSLEGSQPQHF.

V is TRBV2 and J is TRBJ1-1, with D unclear. Deletions cut 4 bases from V and 10 bases from J, with 13 bases between. The CDR3 is made up of 12 amino acids. Germline V gene data show CDR1 as SNHLY and CDR2 as FYNNEI. The CDR3 DNA follows: TGTGCCAGCAGTGTGGGTGAGCCAAGAGCTTTCTTT. Its protein product is CASSVGEPRAFF.

This clonotype has just a few counts. V and J are TRBV28 and TRBJ2-1; 13 bases align to TRBD2. The germline CDR1 and CDR2 sequences are MDHEN and SYDVKM. V lost 10 bases and J lost 3; bases outside the gene matches: 18. This CDR3 has 19 residues. CDR3 in amino acids: CAIRQLAGGRGQGYNEQFF. The CDR3 region has the DNA TGTGCCATCCGCCAACTAGCGGGAGGGAGGGGGCAGGGCTACAATGAGCAGTTCTTC. The entire variable domain, with the rest obtained from reference TRBV28 and TRBJ2-1, is as follows: DVKVTQSSRYLVKRTGEKVFLECVQDMDHENMFWYRQDPGLGLRLIYFSYDVKMKEKGDIPEGYSVSREKKERFSLILESASTNQTSMYLCAIRQLAGGRGQGYNEQFFGPGTRLTVL.

V gene TRBV28 combines with J gene TRBJ2-7; D is unresolved. Between the trimmed V and J ends, which lost 6 bases and 2 bases, there was a span of 5 bases. This CDR3 spans 11 amino acids. Per germline, CDR1 MDHEN and CDR2 SYDVKM. The CDR3 nucleotides are TGTGCCAGCAGCCGTCCCTACGAGCAGTACTTC. Amino acid sequence: CASSRPYEQYF.

Turning to this clonotype: A much more abundant neighbour one base away suggests this may be a read error. The chain combines TRBV6-2 or TRBV6-3 with TRBJ1-1; D unclear. CDR3 size: 16 residues. Germline assignment: CDR1 MNHEY and CDR2 SVGEGT. The CDR3 loop reads CVSLWTGKGSSTEAFF. Written as DNA, the CDR3 is TGTGTCAGTCTTTGGACGGGAAAGGGCTCTAGCACTGAAGCTTTCTTT.

The rearrangement links TRBV28 to TRBJ2-1, with D possibly TRBD2 on 5 matching bases. Trimming left V 5 bases short and J 0 bases short, with 23 bases between. Germline V gene data show CDR1 as MDHEN and CDR2 as SYDVKM. The CDR3 runs to 19 residues. This CDR3 reads CASSLSRGWRASSYNEQFF. In DNA, the CDR3 is TGTGCCAGCAGTCTAAGCAGAGGGTGGCGGGCGAGCTCCTACAATGAGCAGTTCTTC.

The chain couples TRBV10-1 to TRBJ2-1, with 11 bases lining up with TRBD2. Germline CDR1 is WNHNN and CDR2 is SYGVQD (reference sequence). V shed 0 bases, J shed 15 bases, and the junction held 10 bases outside the gene matches. The length of the CDR3 is 15 residues. The CDR3 is CASSESLAGGLSLFF. CDR3 nucleotide sequence: TGCGCCAGCAGTGAGTCGCTAGCGGGGGGTCTAAGTCTGTTCTTC.

This sequence joins TRBV29-1 and TRBJ1-1; 8 bases fit TRBD1. Per the germline V gene, CDR1 is SQVTM and CDR2 is ANQGSEA. After removal of 5 bases from V and 1 base from J, the junction contained 3 bases not matched to a gene. CDR3 length equals 13 residues. This CDR3 is CSVHGQGNTEAFF. In DNA, the CDR3 is TGCAGCGTTCATGGACAGGGGAACACTGAAGCTTTCTTT.

The chain links TRBV6-2 or TRBV6-3 to TRBJ2-2; possibly TRBD2 for D (6 bases). The length of the CDR3 is 14 residues. CDR1 MNHEY and CDR2 SVGEGT come from the germline V gene. V dropped 6 bases and J dropped 1 base, with 9 bases sitting between them. CDR3: CASRLSGNTGELFF. The CDR3 nucleotides are TGTGCCAGCAGACTTAGCGGGAACACCGGGGAGCTGTTTTTT.

This clonotype was recorded many times. The genes are TRBV5-1 and TRBJ2-7; D ambiguous. With 0 bases removed from V and 3 bases from J, the gap between germline ends came to 10 bases. The CDR3 spans 14 residues. The germline V gene encodes CDR1 SGHRS and CDR2 YFSETQ. The DNA for the CDR3 is TGCGCCAGCAGCTTGGGTGCAGACCGCTACGAGCAGTACTTC. This sequence encodes CASSLGADRYEQYF.

This chain connects TRBV20-1 to TRBJ2-7; 7 bases align to TRBD2. The CDR3 consists of 14 residues. Germline V gene lookup returns CDR1 DFQATT and CDR2 SNEGSKA (reference sequence). In nucleotides, the CDR3 is TGCAGCGCCCCGACTAGCTTAGCGTCCAACGAGCAGTACTTC. Amino acids: CSAPTSLASNEQYF.

This clonotype has ten or more counts. The rearrangement links TRBV6-1 to TRBJ1-5; 7 nucleotides match TRBD1. Trimming cost V 7 bases and J 3 bases; bases outside gene matches: 6. The CDR3 has 14 residues. CDR1 is MNHNS, CDR2 SASEGT, per germline. The CDR3 reads CASKPGQVNQPQHF. The CDR3 DNA reads as TGTGCCAGCAAACCCGGACAGGTCAATCAGCCCCAGCATTTT.

V and J are TRBV6-1 and TRBJ2-2; the D gene is possibly TRBD2 (6 bases). Germline-derived CDR1 and CDR2 are MNHNS and SASEGT. Trimming removed 10 bases at V and 1 base at J, with 19 bases between. This CDR3 has 16 residues. The CDR3 DNA is TGTGCCACCACCCCGGGACTGATTCAGAACACCGGGGAGCTGTTTTTT. It is translated as CATTPGLIQNTGELFF.

This clonotype has a handful of counts. The chain combines TRBV18 with TRBJ2-3; 10 bases match TRBD2. The germline V gene has CDR1 KGHSH and CDR2 LQKENI. V lost 3 bases and J lost 4; bases outside the gene matches: 4. This CDR3 has 15 residues. The CDR3 bases are TGTGCCAGCTCACCCGCTAGCGGGGGAGCAGATACGCAGTATTTT. It specifies CASSPASGGADTQYF.

This clonotype was seen ten or more times. The chain is built from TRBV3-1 and TRBJ1-3; a weak D match, TRBD1 (6 bases). Germline values: CDR1 LGHDT, CDR2 YNNKEL (reference sequence). There are 13 residues in the CDR3. V lost 4 bases to trimming and J lost 7 bases, with 11 bases between them. Here the CDR3 DNA reads TGTGCCAGCAGCCGGGGGCCACAGAACACCATATATTTT. Residues: CASSRGPQNTIYF.

This clonotype was recorded many times. V and J are TRBV20-1 and TRBJ1-4; D uncertain. The CDR3 totals 11 residues. The germline gives CDR1 DFQATT, CDR2 SNEGSKA (reference sequence). V was shortened by 6 bases and J by 5 bases, with 7 bases between the two germline ends. The CDR3 nucleotides read TGCAGTGCCGCTCTCAATGAAAAACTGTTTTTT. Translated: CSAALNEKLFF.

This clonotype was counted between two and nine times. V gene TRBV12-3 or TRBV12-4 combines with J gene TRBJ2-2; D possibly corresponds to TRBD2 (6 bases). This CDR3 is 14 amino acids long. V lost 5 bases and J lost 6, with 13 bases in between. This CDR3 is CASSPTGTSGELFF. The CDR3 nucleotides are TGTGCCAGCAGTCCAACGGGGACTTCCGGGGAGCTGTTTTTT.

This clonotype was detected only a few times. The genes are TRBV5-1 and TRBJ2-6; 7 bases fit TRBD1. The trim removed 3 bases at V and 0 bases at J, leaving 9 bases unmatched. CDR1 and CDR2 from the germline V gene are SGHRS and YFSETQ. This CDR3 comprises 18 residues. Here the CDR3 DNA reads TGCGCCAGCAGCTACACGACTGGGACAGTCTCTGGGGCCAACGTCCTGACTTTC. Amino acid sequence: CASSYTTGTVSGANVLTF.

This clonotype came up a few times. The V and J genes are TRBV2 and TRBJ2-7; no clear D. Germline CDR1 and CDR2: SNHLY and FYNNEI. V was pared by 4 bases and J by 0 bases, with 7 bases between. The CDR3 loop spans 13 amino acids. CDR3 loop: CASSGPSSYEQYF. CDR3 DNA sequence: TGTGCCAGCAGTGGGCCTAGCTCCTACGAGCAGTACTTC.

This clonotype was observed a few times. V gene TRBV10-3 combines with J gene TRBJ2-3; weak D call: TRBD2 (6 bases). V dropped 11 bases and J dropped 4 bases, with 22 bases sitting between them. The germline V gene encodes CDR1 ENHRY and CDR2 SYGVKD. The CDR3 sequence is 15 residues long. The CDR3 loop reads CAVSGQAGGADTQYF. In DNA, the CDR3 is TGTGCCGTCTCAGGTCAGGCAGGCGGGGCAGATACGCAGTATTTT.

J is TRBJ1-4 and V is TRBV4-1, with a possible D match to TRBD1 (5 bases). The CDR3 length is 15 residues. In germline, CDR1 is MGHRA, CDR2 YSYEKL. V lost 3 bases to trimming and J lost 0 bases, with 8 bases between them. The CDR3 region has the DNA TGCGCCAGCAGCCAGACAGCCTCAACTAATGAAAAACTGTTTTTT. Its translation is CASSQTASTNEKLFF.

CDR3: CASSEAGRGTYGYTF. CDR3 nucleotide sequence: TGTGCCAGCAGTGAAGCAGGTCGGGGGACGTATGGCTACACCTTC. The V gene is TRBV2, the J gene TRBJ1-2; the D gene is possibly TRBD1 (5 bases). The germline CDR1 and CDR2 sequences are SNHLY and FYNNEI. V was pared by 0 bases and J by 5 bases, with 13 bases between. This CDR3 region has 15 residues.

J is TRBJ1-2 and V is TRBV7-2, with D unclear. CDR3 size: 17 residues. Germline V lookup: CDR1 SGHTA, CDR2 FQGNSA. V was pared by 5 bases and J by 0 bases, with 19 bases between. For the CDR3, the DNA is TGTGCCAGCAGCCCCACCCGACTGGCAGCCCCTAACTATGGCTACACCTTC. It codes for CASSPTRLAAPNYGYTF.

This clonotype was counted many times. This chain joins TRBV4-3 and TRBJ2-7, with TRBD1 matching 7 bases. The CDR3 is made up of 18 amino acids. Germline CDR1 reads LGHNA; CDR2 reads YSLEER. Trimming cost V 0 bases and J 0 bases; bases outside gene matches: 11. The CDR3 sequence: CASSQDTNRYRGSYEQYF. The CDR3 DNA reads TGCGCCAGCAGCCAAGACACCAACCGGTACAGGGGCTCCTACGAGCAGTACTTC.